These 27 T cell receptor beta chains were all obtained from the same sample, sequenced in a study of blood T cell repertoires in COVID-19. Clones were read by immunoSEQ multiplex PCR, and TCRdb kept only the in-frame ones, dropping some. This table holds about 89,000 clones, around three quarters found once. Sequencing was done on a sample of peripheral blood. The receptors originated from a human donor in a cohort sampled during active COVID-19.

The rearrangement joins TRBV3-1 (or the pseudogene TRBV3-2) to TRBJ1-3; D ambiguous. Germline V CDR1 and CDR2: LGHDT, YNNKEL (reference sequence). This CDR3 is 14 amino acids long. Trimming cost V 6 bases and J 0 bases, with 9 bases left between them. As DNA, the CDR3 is TGTGCCAGCAGTCCTTCGGGCTCTGGAAACACCATATATTTT. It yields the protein CASSPSGSGNTIYF.

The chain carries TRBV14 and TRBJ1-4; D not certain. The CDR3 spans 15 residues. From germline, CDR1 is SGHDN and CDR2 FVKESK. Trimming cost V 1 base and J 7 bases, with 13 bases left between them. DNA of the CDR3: TGTGCCAGCAGCCAAGCGGGTCAGACCCCTGAAAAACTGTTTTTT. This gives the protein CASSQAGQTPEKLFF.

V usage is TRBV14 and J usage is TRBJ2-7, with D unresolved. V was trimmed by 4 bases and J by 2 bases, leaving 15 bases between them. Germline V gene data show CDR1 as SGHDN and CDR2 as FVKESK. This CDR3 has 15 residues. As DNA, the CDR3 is TGTGCCAGCAGCCGGAGACCTAATGTCCCCTACGAGCAGTACTTC. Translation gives CASSRRPNVPYEQYF.

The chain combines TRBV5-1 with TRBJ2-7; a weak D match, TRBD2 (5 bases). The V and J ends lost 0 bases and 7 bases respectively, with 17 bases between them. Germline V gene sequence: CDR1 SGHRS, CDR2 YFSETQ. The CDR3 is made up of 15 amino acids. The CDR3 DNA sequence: TGCGCCAGCAGCTTGGAGTGGGTTAGCGCGGGTGAGCAGTACTTC. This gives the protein CASSLEWVSAGEQYF. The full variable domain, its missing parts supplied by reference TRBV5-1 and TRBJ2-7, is KAGVTQTPRYLIKTRGQQVTLSCSPISGHRSVSWYQQTPGQGLQFLFEYFSETQRNKGNFPGRFSGRQFSNSRSEMNVSTLELGDSALYLCASSLEWVSAGEQYFGPGTRLTVT.

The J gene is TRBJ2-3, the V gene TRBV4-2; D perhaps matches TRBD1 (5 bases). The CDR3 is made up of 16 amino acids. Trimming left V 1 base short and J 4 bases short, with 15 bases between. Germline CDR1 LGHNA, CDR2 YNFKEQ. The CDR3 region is CASSQALAGSADTQYF. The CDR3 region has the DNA TGTGCCAGCAGCCAAGCCCTGGCAGGGTCGGCAGATACGCAGTATTTT.

The CDR3 spells CASSKGDHRGRYEQYF. In DNA, the CDR3 is TGTGCCAGCAGCAAAGGAGACCACAGGGGGCGGTACGAGCAGTACTTC. This rearrangement joins TRBV21-1 to TRBJ2-7; the D call of TRBD1 is as the table states it, not checked on the DNA. TRBV21-1 is listed as a pseudogene. The CDR3 is made up of 16 amino acids.

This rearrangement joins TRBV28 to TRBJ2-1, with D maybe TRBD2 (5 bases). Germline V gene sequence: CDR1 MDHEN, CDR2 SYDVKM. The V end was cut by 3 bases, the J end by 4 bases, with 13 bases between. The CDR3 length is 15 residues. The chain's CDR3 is CASSFDGNPYNEQFF. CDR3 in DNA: TGTGCCAGCAGTTTTGACGGGAATCCTTACAATGAGCAGTTCTTC.

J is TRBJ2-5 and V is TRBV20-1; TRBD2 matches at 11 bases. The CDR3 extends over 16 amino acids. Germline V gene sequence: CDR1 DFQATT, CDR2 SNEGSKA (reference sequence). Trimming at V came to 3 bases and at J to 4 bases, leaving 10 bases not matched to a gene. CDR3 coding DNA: TGCAGTGCTAGTGGAACTAGCGGGGGACATGGAGAGACCCAGTACTTC. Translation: CSASGTSGGHGETQYF.

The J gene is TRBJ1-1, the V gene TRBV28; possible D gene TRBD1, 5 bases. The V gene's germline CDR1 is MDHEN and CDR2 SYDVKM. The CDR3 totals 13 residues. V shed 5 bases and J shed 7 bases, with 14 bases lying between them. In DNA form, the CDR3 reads TGTGCCAGCAGTCACCTCGGGGGTAGTGAAGCTTTCTTT. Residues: CASSHLGGSEAFF.

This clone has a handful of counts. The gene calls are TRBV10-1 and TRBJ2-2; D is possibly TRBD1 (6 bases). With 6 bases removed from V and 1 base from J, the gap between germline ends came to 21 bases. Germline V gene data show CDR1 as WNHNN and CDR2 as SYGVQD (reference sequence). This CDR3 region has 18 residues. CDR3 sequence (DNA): TGCGCCAGCAGACCCGAACCACAGGGAAACCTGAACACCGGGGAGCTGTTTTTT. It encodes CASRPEPQGNLNTGELFF.

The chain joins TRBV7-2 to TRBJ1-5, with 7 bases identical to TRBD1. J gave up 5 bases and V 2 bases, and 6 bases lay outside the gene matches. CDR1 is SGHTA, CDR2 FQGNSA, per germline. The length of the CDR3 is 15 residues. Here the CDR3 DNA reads TGTGCCAGCAGCTTACGACAGGGCGGGGATCAGCCCCAGCATTTT. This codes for CASSLRQGGDQPQHF.

In DNA, the CDR3 is TGTGCCAGCAGCCCCCCGAGCGGGACTGGAAACACCATATATTTT. As protein: CASSPPSGTGNTIYF. The chain carries TRBV7-9 and TRBJ1-3; no clear D gene. Deletions cut 5 bases from V and 2 bases from J, with 13 bases between. The CDR3 contains 15 residues. Germline V gene lookup returns CDR1 SEHNR and CDR2 FQNEAQ (reference sequence).

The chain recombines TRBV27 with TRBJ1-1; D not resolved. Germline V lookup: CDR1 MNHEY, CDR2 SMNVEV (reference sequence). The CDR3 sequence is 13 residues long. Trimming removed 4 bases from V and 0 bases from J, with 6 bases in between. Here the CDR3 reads CASSYYMNTEAFF. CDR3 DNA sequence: TGTGCCAGCAGTTATTACATGAACACTGAAGCTTTCTTT.

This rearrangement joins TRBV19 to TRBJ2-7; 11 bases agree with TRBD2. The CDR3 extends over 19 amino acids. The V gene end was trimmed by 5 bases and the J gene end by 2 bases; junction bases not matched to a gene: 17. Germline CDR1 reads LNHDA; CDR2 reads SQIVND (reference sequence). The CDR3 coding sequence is TGTGCCAGTAGTTGGGCCTCATCAGGGACTAGCGGACTACCCTACGAGCAGTACTTC. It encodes CASSWASSGTSGLPYEQYF.

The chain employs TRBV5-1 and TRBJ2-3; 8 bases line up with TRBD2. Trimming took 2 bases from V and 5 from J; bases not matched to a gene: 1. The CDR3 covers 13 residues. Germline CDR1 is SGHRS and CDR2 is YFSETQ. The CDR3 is CASSFRGGDTQYF. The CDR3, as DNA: TGCGCCAGCAGCTTCCGGGGGGGAGATACGCAGTATTTT.

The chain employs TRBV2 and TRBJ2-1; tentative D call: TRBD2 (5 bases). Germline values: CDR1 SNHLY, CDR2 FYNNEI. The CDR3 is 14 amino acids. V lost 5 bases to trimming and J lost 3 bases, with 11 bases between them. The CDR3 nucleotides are TGTGCCAGCAGTCGTCCAGGAGGCTACAATGAGCAGTTCTTC. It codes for CASSRPGGYNEQFF.

The CDR3 nucleotides read TGTGCCAGCAGTTATCCCGGGAGTTATCCTACCTACGAGCAGTACTTC. Protein: CASSYPGSYPTYEQYF. J is TRBJ2-7 and V is TRBV6-2 or TRBV6-3, with a tentative D call TRBD2 (6 bases). Trimming pared 3 bases from V and 2 bases from J, leaving 17 bases between. Germline V lookup: CDR1 MNHEY, CDR2 SVGEGT. This CDR3 comprises 16 residues.

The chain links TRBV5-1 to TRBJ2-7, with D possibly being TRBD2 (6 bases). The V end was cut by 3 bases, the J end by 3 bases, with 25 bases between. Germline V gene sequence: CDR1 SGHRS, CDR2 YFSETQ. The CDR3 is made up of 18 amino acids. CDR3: CASSSPQVGGRGYYEQYF. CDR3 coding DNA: TGCGCCAGCAGCTCCCCGCAGGTGGGGGGACGTGGATACTACGAGCAGTACTTC.

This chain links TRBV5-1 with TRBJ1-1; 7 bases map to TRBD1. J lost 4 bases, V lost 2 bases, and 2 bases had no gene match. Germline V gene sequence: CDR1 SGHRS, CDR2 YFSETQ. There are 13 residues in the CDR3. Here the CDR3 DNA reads TGCGCCAGCAGCTTTACAGGGGTCACTGAAGCTTTCTTT. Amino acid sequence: CASSFTGVTEAFF.

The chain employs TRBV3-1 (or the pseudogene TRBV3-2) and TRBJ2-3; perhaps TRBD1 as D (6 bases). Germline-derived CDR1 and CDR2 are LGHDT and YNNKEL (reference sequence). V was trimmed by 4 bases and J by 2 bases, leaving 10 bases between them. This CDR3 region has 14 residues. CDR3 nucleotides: TGTGCCAGCAGCCTACAGGGCTACACAGATACGCAGTATTTT. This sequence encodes CASSLQGYTDTQYF.

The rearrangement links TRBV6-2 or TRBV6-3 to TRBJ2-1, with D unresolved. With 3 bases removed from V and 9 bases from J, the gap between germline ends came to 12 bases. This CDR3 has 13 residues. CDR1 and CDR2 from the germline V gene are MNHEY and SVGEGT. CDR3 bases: TGTGCCAGCAGTTATAACTGGGCCCGTGAGCAGTTCTTC. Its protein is CASSYNWAREQFF.

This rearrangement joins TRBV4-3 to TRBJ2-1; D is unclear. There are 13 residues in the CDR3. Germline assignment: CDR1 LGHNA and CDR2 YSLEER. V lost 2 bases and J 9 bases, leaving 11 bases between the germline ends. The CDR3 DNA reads TGCGCCAGCAGCCAACTAAGTAGAATTGAGCAGTTCTTC. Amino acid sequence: CASSQLSRIEQFF.

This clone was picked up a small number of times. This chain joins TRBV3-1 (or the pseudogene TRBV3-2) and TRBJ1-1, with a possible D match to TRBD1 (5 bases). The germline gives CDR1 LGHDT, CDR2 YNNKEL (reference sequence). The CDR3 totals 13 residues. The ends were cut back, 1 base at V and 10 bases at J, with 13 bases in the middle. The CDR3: CASSQGGSGGAFF. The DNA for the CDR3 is TGTGCCAGCAGCCAAGGGGGGTCGGGGGGAGCTTTCTTT.

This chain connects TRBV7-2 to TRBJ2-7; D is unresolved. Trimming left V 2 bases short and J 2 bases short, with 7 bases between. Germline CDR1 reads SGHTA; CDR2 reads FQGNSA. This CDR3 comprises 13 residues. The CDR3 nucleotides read TGTGCCAGCAGCTTACCAGTGACCTACGAGCAGTACTTC. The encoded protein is CASSLPVTYEQYF.

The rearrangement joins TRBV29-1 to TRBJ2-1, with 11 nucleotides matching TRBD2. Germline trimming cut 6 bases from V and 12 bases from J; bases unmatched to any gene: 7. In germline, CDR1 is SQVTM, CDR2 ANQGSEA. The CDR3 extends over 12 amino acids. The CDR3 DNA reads TGCAGCGTAGATAGCGGGAGGGTGGGGCAGTTCTTC. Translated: CSVDSGRVGQFF.

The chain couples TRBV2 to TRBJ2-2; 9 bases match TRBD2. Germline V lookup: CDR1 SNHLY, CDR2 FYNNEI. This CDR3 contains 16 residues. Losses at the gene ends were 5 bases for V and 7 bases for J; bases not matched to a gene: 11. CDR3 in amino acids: CASSQTSGTSGGELFF. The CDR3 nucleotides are TGTGCCAGCAGTCAGACTAGCGGAACCTCGGGCGGGGAGCTGTTTTTT.

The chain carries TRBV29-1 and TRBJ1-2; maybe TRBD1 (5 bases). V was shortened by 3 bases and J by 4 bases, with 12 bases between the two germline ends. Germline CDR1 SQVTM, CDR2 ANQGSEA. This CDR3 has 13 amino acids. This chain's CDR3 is CSVDKGIGYGYTF. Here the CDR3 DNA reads TGCAGCGTTGACAAGGGGATCGGCTATGGCTACACCTTC.